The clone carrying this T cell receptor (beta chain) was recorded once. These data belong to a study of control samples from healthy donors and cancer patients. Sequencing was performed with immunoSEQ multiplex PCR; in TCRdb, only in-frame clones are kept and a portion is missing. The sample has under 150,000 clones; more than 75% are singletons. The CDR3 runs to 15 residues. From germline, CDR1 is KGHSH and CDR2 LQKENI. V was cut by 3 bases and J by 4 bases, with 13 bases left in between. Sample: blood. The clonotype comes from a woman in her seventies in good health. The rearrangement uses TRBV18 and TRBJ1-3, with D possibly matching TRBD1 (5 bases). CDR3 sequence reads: CASSPSGTGGNTIYF. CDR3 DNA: TGTGCCAGCTCACCCTCCGGGACCGGGGGAAACACCATATATTTT. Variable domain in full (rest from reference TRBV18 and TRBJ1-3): NAGVMQNPRHLVRRRGQEARLRCSPMKGHSHVYWYRQLPEEGLKFMVYLQKENIIDESGMPKERFSAEFPKEGPSILRIQQVVRGDSAAYFCASSPSGTGGNTIYFGEGSWLTVV.